These T cell receptor beta chains were read from a single sample in a study of response to subunit inactivated influenza vaccine. From the RT-PCR reads, TCRdb called clonotypes with MiXCR, one entry per CDR3 protein. The data hold 500,000 to 750,000 distinct CDR3 sequences, with around 15% observed a single time. The sequenced sample was PBMCs from blood, obtained roughly 13 days after vaccination. The receptors shown here come from a man aged 50-60 years who received an inactivated influenza vaccine. The CDR3 runs from the conserved cysteine through the conserved F or W. For some rows the clone size is stated as once, few or many, or as a class when expanded; others skip it.

clone size: -
V gene: TRBV9
CDR3 protein: CASSVGGRQETQYF

clone size: few
V gene: TRBV5-1
CDR3 protein: CASSLSARSYEQYF

clone size: many
V gene: TRBV25-1
CDR3 protein: CASSEYPLGPGELFF

clone size: -
V gene: TRBV5-8
CDR3 protein: CASSLRGTVAYF

clone size: -
V gene: TRBV20-1
CDR3 protein: CSAPPGLARNEQFF

clone size: -
V gene: TRBV29-1
CDR3 protein: CSVVVSSSYEQYF

clone size: -
V gene: TRBV5-1
CDR3 protein: CASESGGTDTQYF

clone size: few
V gene: TRBV5-1
CDR3 protein: CASSPGVTIGYGYTF

clone size: -
V gene: TRBV12-3/TRBV12-4
CDR3 protein: CASSFGQLMNTEAFF

clone size: few
V gene: TRBV12-3/TRBV12-4
CDR3 protein: CASSLGASEKLFF

clone size: few
V gene: TRBV12-3/TRBV12-4
CDR3 protein: CASSSDRDSYEQYF

clone size: few
V gene: TRBV6-2/TRBV6-3
CDR3 protein: CASSYDLRGQSNEQYF

clone size: many
V gene: TRBV5-1
CDR3 protein: CASSMRTSGSEQYF

clone size: -
V gene: TRBV7-9
CDR3 protein: CASSPLWVRNTGELFF

clone size: -
V gene: TRBV6-5
CDR3 protein: CASRLDSLSEKLFF

clone size: -
V gene: TRBV12-3/TRBV12-4
CDR3 protein: CASSPPGLQSYNEQFF

clone size: -
V gene: TRBV7-9
CDR3 protein: CASSSSSGQGGTEAFF

clone size: few
V gene: TRBV20-1
CDR3 protein: CSADAGLPNTGELFF

clone size: many
V gene: TRBV18
CDR3 protein: CASSDRRQETQYF

clone size: few
V gene: TRBV18
CDR3 protein: CASSPRAGRDEKLFF

clone size: once
V gene: TRBV7-2
CDR3 protein: CASSPAGRASLTQYF

clone size: few
V gene: TRBV11-2
CDR3 protein: CASISTRDQQTSYEQYF

clone size: -
V gene: TRBV27
CDR3 protein: CASSYLGGTEAFF

clone size: many
V gene: TRBV12-3/TRBV12-4
CDR3 protein: CASIRQGHEQFF

clone size: many
V gene: TRBV11-2
CDR3 protein: CASSPLGPGELFF

clone size: few
V gene: TRBV20-1
CDR3 protein: CSARDPGDGYTF

clone size: -
V gene: TRBV6-1
CDR3 protein: CASIQPGNFNEQFF

clone size: -
V gene: TRBV20-1
CDR3 protein: CTACRGHDTGELFF

clone size: many
V gene: TRBV28
CDR3 protein: CASSRWGISNTYEQYF

clone size: many
V gene: TRBV19
CDR3 protein: CASRPQGEATEAFF

clone size: few
V gene: TRBV30
CDR3 protein: CAWGRGPLSYNEQFF

clone size: -
V gene: TRBV6-2/TRBV6-3
CDR3 protein: CASSRSREVSEQYF

clone size: few
V gene: TRBV7-9
CDR3 protein: CASSPSYMVTYEQYF

clone size: -
V gene: TRBV2
CDR3 protein: CASSGPGTSGLEQYF

clone size: few
V gene: TRBV7-2
CDR3 protein: CASSLVASLDTQYF

clone size: -
V gene: TRBV10-2
CDR3 protein: CASSESGQGAAYEQYF

clone size: few
V gene: TRBV4-2
CDR3 protein: CASSEGPKSQYF

clone size: few
V gene: TRBV12-3/TRBV12-4
CDR3 protein: CASRAARSLREDGYTF

clone size: many
V gene: TRBV10-3
CDR3 protein: CASASRDRGYEQYF

clone size: few
V gene: TRBV24-1
CDR3 protein: CATSDSDRVATQYF

clone size: -
V gene: TRBV6-2/TRBV6-3
CDR3 protein: CASSRPGDLLNEQYF

clone size: -
V gene: TRBV24-1
CDR3 protein: CATSDRPGLAGGKSYNEQFF

clone size: -
V gene: TRBV20-1
CDR3 protein: CSARGLAGGGEQYF

clone size: -
V gene: TRBV14
CDR3 protein: CASSWDRGGQAFF

clone size: -
V gene: TRBV29-1
CDR3 protein: CSAGTSGGLEQFF

clone size: -
V gene: TRBV7-2
CDR3 protein: CASSLWDTQETQYF

clone size: -
V gene: TRBV5-1
CDR3 protein: CASSSPGVTETQYF

clone size: few
V gene: TRBV5-5
CDR3 protein: CASSSSTGEGEKLFF

clone size: -
V gene: TRBV20-1
CDR3 protein: CSAQDASGRFADTQYF

clone size: -
V gene: TRBV5-1
CDR3 protein: CASSSGLAGPAYEQYF

clone size: -
V gene: TRBV9
CDR3 protein: CASSDGQGAYNEQFF

clone size: -
V gene: TRBV15
CDR3 protein: CATLDARLAVNNEQFF